This T cell receptor beta chain emerged from a study of Graves' ophthalmopathy and Graves' hyperthyroidism. RNA transcripts were the template, and TCR beta CDR3 regions were amplified from them. Amplification began with first-round RT-PCR using HTBI primers, then second-round multiplex PCR was performed. From the multiplex PCR reads, TCRdb called clonotypes with MiXCR, one entry per CDR3 protein. Among about 620,000 distinct CDR3 sequences listed, roughly 20% were seen once. The V and J ends lost 5 bases and 4 bases, in that order; junction bases with no gene match: 7. Germline V gives CDR1 MDHEN, CDR2 SYDVKM. The CDR3 runs 14 residues.

The V gene is TRBV28, the J gene TRBJ2-7; 8 bases align to TRBD2. This clonotype was obtained from a woman aged 18-29 years with stable Graves' hyperthyroidism. Some clones in this sample may be carry-over from other donors' samples. Sequencing input: peripheral blood. The DNA for the CDR3 is TGTGCCAGCAGTCCCGCTAGCGGGTCTTACGAGCAGTACTTC. Its protein is CASSPASGSYEQYF. The full variable domain, with the rest looked up from reference TRBV28 and TRBJ2-7, is DVKVTQSSRYLVKRTGEKVFLECVQDMDHENMFWYRQDPGLGLRLIYFSYDVKMKEKGDIPEGYSVSREKKERFSLILESASTNQTSMYLCASSPASGSYEQYFGPGTRLTVT.